Below are 18 T cell receptor beta chains sequenced from a single sample in a study of cytomegalovirus exposure and HLA in healthy donors. Use of 60 Vbeta and 13 Jbeta primers characterized the PCR. TCRdb keeps only in-frame clones here, not all; method: immunoSEQ multiplex PCR. The sample shows about 160,000 clones, roughly 76% of them seen only once. The sequenced sample was PBMCs. The receptors shown here come from a woman aged 50 to 60 in good health and CMV-seronegative.

The chain has TRBV5-4 and TRBJ2-5, with 15 positions matching TRBD2. The V segment lost 3 bases and the J segment 4 bases; nucleotides outside the gene matches: 4. CDR1 is SGHNT, CDR2 YYREEE, per germline (reference sequence). The CDR3 sequence is 16 residues long. The CDR3 nucleotides read TGTGCCAGCAGCTCGGGACTAGCGGGAGGTAGAGAGACCCAGTACTTC. Protein: CASSSGLAGGRETQYF.

V and J are TRBV11-2 and TRBJ2-2; 8 bases are shared with TRBD2. V was pared by 6 bases and J by 5 bases, with 8 bases of the junction left unmatched. The CDR3 extends over 15 amino acids. Germline-derived CDR1 and CDR2 are SGHAT and FQNNGV. DNA of the CDR3: TGTGCCAGCAGGCGTCCGGGAGGGGGGACCGGGGAGCTGTTTTTT. The encoded protein is CASRRPGGGTGELFF.

The chain joins TRBV5-1 to TRBJ2-4, with TRBD2 matching 9 bases. This CDR3 region has 15 residues. The trim removed 3 bases at V and 7 bases at J, leaving 8 bases unmatched. Germline-derived CDR1 and CDR2 are SGHRS and YFSETQ. The chain's CDR3 is CASSSSAGGRNIQYF. The CDR3 nucleotides are TGCGCCAGCAGCTCCTCCGCGGGGGGGCGCAACATTCAGTACTTC.

The V call is TRBV5-4, the J call TRBJ2-1; no clear D gene. Trimming stripped 4 bases from V and 7 bases from J, with 9 bases between. This CDR3 is 12 amino acids long. Looked up from germline, CDR1 is SGHNT and CDR2 is YYREEE (reference sequence). The CDR3 sequence: CASSISWNEQFF. In nucleotides, the CDR3 is TGTGCCAGCAGCATCAGTTGGAATGAGCAGTTCTTC.

The chain recombines TRBV6-6 with TRBJ1-1; 8 positions agree with TRBD1. Trimming cost V 5 bases and J 2 bases; bases outside gene matches: 4. Germline V gene lookup returns CDR1 MNHNY and CDR2 SVGAGI (reference sequence). The CDR3 spans 14 residues. The CDR3 DNA is TGTGCCAGCAGTCTGGGACAGGCAAACACTGAAGCTTTCTTT. It codes for CASSLGQANTEAFF.

The chain has TRBV2 and TRBJ2-5; 7 positions match TRBD1. The CDR3 totals 15 residues. The germline CDR1 and CDR2 sequences are SNHLY and FYNNEI. V dropped 4 bases and J dropped 4; count of bases not matched to a gene: 9. This CDR3 is CASSGRGGIIETQYF. DNA of the CDR3: TGTGCCAGCAGTGGGCGAGGGGGCATTATAGAGACCCAGTACTTC.

The chain is built from TRBV30 and TRBJ2-1, with a possible D match to TRBD2 (6 bases). V lost 2 bases and J lost 6, with 11 bases in between. Germline V gene data show CDR1 as GTSNPN and CDR2 as SVGIG (reference sequence). The CDR3 spans 13 residues. CDR3 sequence reads: CAWSTGALNEQFF. DNA of the CDR3: TGTGCCTGGAGTACGGGAGCGCTCAATGAGCAGTTCTTC. The variable domain in full, completed from reference TRBV30 and TRBJ2-1, reads SQTIHQWPATLVQPVGSPLSLECTVEGTSNPNLYWYRQAAGRGLQLLFYSVGIGQISSEVPQNLSASRPQDRQFILSSKKLLLSDSGFYLCAWSTGALNEQFFGPGTRLTVL.

The V call is TRBV6-4, the J call TRBJ2-5, with a possible D match to TRBD2 (5 bases). Near its end, the DNA agrees better with TRBJ2-7, so the J call may be wrong. Germline V CDR1 and CDR2: MRHNA, SNTAGT. This CDR3 spans 18 amino acids. The DNA of the CDR3 is TGTGCCAGCCCAGCCATAAGGACTCTTTACTTGGGCTCCTACGAGCAGTACTTC. Protein product: CASPAIRTLYLGSYEQYF.

This chain connects TRBV18 to TRBJ1-1; TRBD1 aligns across 8 bases. The germline CDR1 and CDR2 sequences are KGHSH and LQKENI. This CDR3 has 13 residues. Trimming cost V 8 bases and J 3 bases; bases outside gene matches: 5. CDR3 loop: CASLGTGYTEAFF. The DNA of the CDR3 is TGTGCCAGCCTTGGGACAGGATACACTGAAGCTTTCTTT.

This clone appeared once. The chain is built from TRBV18 and TRBJ1-1; no firm D call. With 0 bases removed from V and 4 bases from J, the gap between germline ends came to 9 bases. The CDR3 totals 14 residues. Germline CDR1 reads KGHSH; CDR2 reads LQKENI. The CDR3, as DNA: TGTGCCAGCTCACCACCGTACGGGAGCACTGAAGCTTTCTTT. This translates into CASSPPYGSTEAFF.

The V call is TRBV9, the J call TRBJ2-3, with 9 bases lining up with TRBD1. The length of the CDR3 is 15 residues. Unmatched junction bases numbered 6, after V lost 5 bases and J lost 2 bases. CDR1 and CDR2 from the germline V gene are SGDLS and YYNGEE. The CDR3 DNA reads as TGTGCCAGCAGGGGGGACAGGGAGGCCACAGATACGCAGTATTTT. It specifies CASRGDREATDTQYF.

V is TRBV19 and J is TRBJ1-4, with D unresolved. The CDR3 is 15 amino acids. Germline values: CDR1 LNHDA, CDR2 SQIVND (reference sequence). The V end was cut by 0 bases, the J end by 0 bases, with 5 bases between. Here the CDR3 reads CASSIEAATNEKLFF. The CDR3 DNA is TGTGCCAGTAGTATAGAGGCAGCAACTAATGAAAAACTGTTTTTT.

The chain links TRBV6-5 to TRBJ1-1; TRBD1 agrees at 9 bases. Germline loops: CDR1 MNHEY, CDR2 SVGAGI. The CDR3 length is 16 residues. Trimming removed 2 bases from V and 0 bases from J; junction bases left unmatched: 4. DNA of the CDR3: TGTGCCAGCAGTTACACCTGGGACAGGGTGAACACTGAAGCTTTCTTT. Its protein is CASSYTWDRVNTEAFF.

The DNA for the CDR3 is TGCAGCGTCGTACTCCGGGCAGATACGCAGTATTTT. Translation gives CSVVLRADTQYF. The V call is TRBV29-1, the J call TRBJ2-3; D unresolved. Germline V gene sequence: CDR1 SQVTM, CDR2 ANQGSEA. This CDR3 has 12 amino acids. With 6 bases removed from V and 4 bases from J, the gap between germline ends came to 11 bases.

This clone was seen a single time. V and J are TRBV6-1 and TRBJ1-1; a weak D match, TRBD1 (6 bases). Germline assignment: CDR1 MNHNS and CDR2 SASEGT. There are 14 residues in the CDR3. V shed 4 bases and J shed 1 base, with 10 bases lying between them. Written as DNA, the CDR3 is TGTGCCAGCAGTGGCCCGACAGGGAACACTGAAGCTTTCTTT. Translating it yields CASSGPTGNTEAFF.

This chain joins TRBV6-6 and TRBJ1-1; TRBD1 agrees at 8 bases. The V gene end was trimmed by 6 bases and the J gene end by 1 base; junction bases not matched to a gene: 4. The CDR3 is 14 residues long. From germline, CDR1 is MNHNY and CDR2 SVGAGI (reference sequence). Written as DNA, the CDR3 is TGTGCCAGCAGCCCAGGGACAGGGAACACTGAAGCTTTCTTT. Residues: CASSPGTGNTEAFF.

The V call is TRBV5-6, the J call TRBJ1-6; D call uncertain. V shed 0 bases and J shed 9 bases, with 7 bases lying between them. This CDR3 has 13 residues. Germline V CDR1 and CDR2: SGHDT, YYEEEE. DNA of the CDR3: TGTGCCAGCAGCTTGGTTGCTATTTCACCCCTCCACTTT. Translated: CASSLVAISPLHF.

This clone was found a few times. The rearrangement joins TRBV5-5 to TRBJ2-5; weak D call: TRBD2 (5 bases). CDR3 size: 14 residues. Germline values: CDR1 SGHKS, CDR2 YYEKEE (reference sequence). Trimming removed 1 base at V and 5 bases at J, with 12 bases between. CDR3 bases: TGTGCCAGCAGCTTGTTCCTAGCTGGGGAGACCCAGTACTTC. The encoded protein is CASSLFLAGETQYF.